Below, 5 T cell receptor beta chains from the same sample are listed, as sequenced in a study of shared clonotypes between healthy human individuals. The table came from immunoSEQ multiplex PCR; TCRdb's copy has only in-frame clones and leaves some out. The sample lists a few million clones, 90% to 95% occurring once. The sequencing input was naive CD4+ T cells sorted from blood. Subset in this sample: CD45RA+ positively selected. These receptors all stem from a man younger than 30 in good health.

This chain's CDR3 is CASSQGATREQYF. CDR3 DNA: TGTGCCAGCAGCCAGGGGGCAACGAGGGAGCAGTACTTC. The V gene is TRBV6-1, the J gene TRBJ2-7, with TRBD1 matching over 8 bases. The CDR3 length is 13 residues. CDR1 is MNHNS and CDR2 is SASEGT in the germline V gene. Trimming took 6 bases from V and 7 from J; bases not matched to a gene: 8.

On this clone itself: The sample carries other DNA sequences with the same CDR3. This chain joins TRBV5-1 and TRBJ2-7; unclear D gene. The CDR3 covers 13 residues. With 0 bases removed from V and 3 bases from J, the gap between germline ends came to 7 bases. CDR1 and CDR2 from the germline V gene are SGHRS and YFSETQ. CDR3 in amino acids: CASSLEGGYEQYF. CDR3 sequence (DNA): TGCGCCAGCAGCTTGGAGGGCGGCTACGAGCAGTACTTC.

This clone was seen once. The CDR3 spells CASSQGAGVYNEQFF. CDR3 sequence (DNA): TGTGCCAGCAGCCAGGGAGCGGGGGTTTACAATGAGCAGTTCTTC. The J gene is TRBJ2-1, the V gene TRBV4-2; 8 bases align to TRBD2. The CDR3 contains 15 residues. Germline loops: CDR1 LGHNA, CDR2 YNFKEQ. V lost 3 bases and J lost 4; bases outside the gene matches: 5.

For this clone: Other nucleotide sequences in the sample specify the same CDR3. The chain is built from TRBV11-2 and TRBJ1-1, with TRBD1 as a possible D gene (5 bases). CDR1 is SGHAT, CDR2 FQNNGV, per germline. V lost 1 base, J lost 4 bases, and 10 bases lay in between. This CDR3 contains 14 residues. CDR3 amino acids: CASSLAGGGTEAFF. In nucleotides, the CDR3 is TGTGCCAGCAGCTTAGCTGGGGGTGGCACTGAAGCTTTCTTT.

V usage is TRBV6-1 and J usage is TRBJ1-1; D call uncertain. The CDR3 consists of 12 residues. V was trimmed by 4 bases and J by 2 bases, leaving 5 bases between them. Per germline, CDR1 MNHNS and CDR2 SASEGT. The CDR3 DNA reads as TGTGCCAGCAGTGTGAGTAACACTGAAGCTTTCTTT. The encoded protein is CASSVSNTEAFF.